The rows below give T cell receptor beta chains drawn from one sample of a study of cytomegalovirus exposure and HLA in healthy donors. Profiling relied on immunoSEQ multiplex PCR, and the TCRdb table lists in-frame clones only, not all of them. The sample contains 95,000 to 150,000 clones, approximately 70% of which appear only once. Specimen: PBMCs. Receptor source: a man between 18 and 35 years old in good health and CMV-seronegative. Each CDR3 is given with its conserved first and last residue. The D gene is left open where the match is weak. Clone size, where shown, is once, few, many, or a class for clones that have expanded.

>TRBV6-1|TRBJ1-5|-|few
CASSEQQGGNQPQHF
TGTGCCAGCAGTGAACAACAGGGCGGCAATCAGCCCCAGCATTTT
>TRBV5-1|TRBJ2-1|TRBD1|-
CASSYPGQGDFTVYVVQFF
TGCGCCAGCAGTTATCCTGGACAGGGCGATTTTACGGTGTACGTGGTGCAGTTCTTC
>TRBV19|TRBJ2-3|-|-
CASSIEAGPTDTQYF
TGTGCCAGTAGTATAGAGGCGGGACCTACAGATACGCAGTATTTT
>TRBV7-9|TRBJ1-1|TRBD1|few
CASSLVGQGRPEAFF
TGTGCCAGCAGCTTAGTGGGACAGGGAAGGCCTGAAGCTTTCTTT
>TRBV30|TRBJ2-7|-|-
CAWSASSYEQYF
TGTGCCTGGAGTGCGAGCTCCTACGAGCAGTACTTC
>TRBV29-1|TRBJ2-7|TRBD2|-
CSVGGLAGTYEQYF
TGCAGCGTTGGGGGACTAGCGGGGACCTACGAGCAGTACTTC
>TRBV6-5|TRBJ1-1|TRBD1|-
CASSKQGLNTEAFF
TGTGCCAGCAGTAAACAGGGGCTGAACACTGAAGCTTTCTTT
>TRBV18|TRBJ2-7|-|few
CASSRAENYEQYF
TGTGCCAGCTCACGGGCAGAAAACTACGAGCAGTACTTC
>TRBV19|TRBJ2-7|TRBD2|-
CASSIATGGSYEQYF
TGTGCCAGTAGTATTGCGACGGGAGGGTCCTACGAGCAGTACTTC
>TRBV6-1|TRBJ2-3|-|-
CASSEWGETDTQYF
TGTGCCAGCAGTGAATGGGGGGAGACAGATACGCAGTATTTT